The rows below give T cell receptor beta chains drawn from one sample of a study of identifying expanded T cells in peripheral blood. Generated by immunoSEQ multiplex PCR, the TCRdb table keeps only in-frame clones and is missing some. The table has some 130,000 clones, 86% seen once. Sequencing used blood. These receptors were obtained from a person between 18 and 75 years old in good health. Each CDR3 is given with its conserved first and last residue. The D gene is left open where the match is weak. Size values are once, few and many counts, or a class for expanded clones, and some rows have none.

d_gene: -; j_gene: TRBJ1-5; v_gene: TRBV5-8; abundance: -; len: 16; CDR3aa: CASSLARGGVGQPQHF; CDR3nt: TGTGCCAGCAGCTTGGCCAGGGGAGGAGTGGGGCAGCCCCAGCATTTT
d_gene: TRBD1; j_gene: TRBJ1-2; v_gene: TRBV7-2; abundance: -; len: 13; CDR3aa: CASSLSTGDGYTF; CDR3nt: TGTGCCAGCAGCTTATCGACAGGGGATGGCTACACCTTC
d_gene: -; j_gene: TRBJ1-5; v_gene: TRBV15; abundance: -; len: 17; CDR3aa: CATSRDFSGTSNQPQHF; CDR3nt: TGTGCCACCAGCAGAGATTTCAGTGGGACAAGCAATCAGCCCCAGCATTTT
d_gene: TRBD2; j_gene: TRBJ2-3; v_gene: TRBV4-2; abundance: -; len: 17; CDR3aa: CASSPYDPSGGKDTQYF; CDR3nt: TGTGCCAGCAGCCCCTATGACCCTAGCGGGGGGAAAGATACGCAGTATTTT
d_gene: -; j_gene: TRBJ1-1; v_gene: TRBV19; abundance: -; len: 16; CDR3aa: CASSTPTSGANTEAFF; CDR3nt: TGTGCCAGTAGTACCCCAACCTCGGGTGCGAACACTGAAGCTTTCTTT
d_gene: TRBD1; j_gene: TRBJ2-7; v_gene: TRBV28; abundance: once; len: 14; CDR3aa: CASSYRGIRYEQYF; CDR3nt: TGTGCCAGCAGTTACAGGGGGATTCGCTACGAGCAGTACTTC
d_gene: -; j_gene: TRBJ1-1; v_gene: TRBV7-9; abundance: few; len: 15; CDR3aa: CASSLEGTGGTEAFF; CDR3nt: TGTGCCAGCAGCTTAGAGGGCACCGGGGGAACTGAAGCTTTCTTT
d_gene: TRBD1; j_gene: TRBJ2-2; v_gene: TRBV27; abundance: few; len: 17; CDR3aa: CASSITGTGGFGGELFF; CDR3nt: TGTGCCAGCAGCATAACCGGGACAGGGGGCTTTGGCGGGGAGCTGTTTTTT
d_gene: TRBD2; j_gene: TRBJ2-7; v_gene: TRBV11-3; abundance: -; len: 15; CDR3aa: CASSLADMSNYEQYF; CDR3nt: TGTGCCAGCAGCCTAGCGGACATGTCAAACTACGAGCAGTACTTC
d_gene: -; j_gene: TRBJ2-7; v_gene: TRBV12-5; abundance: -; len: 13; CDR3aa: CASGLGERDEQYF; CDR3nt: TGTGCTAGTGGTTTAGGAGAAAGAGACGAGCAGTACTTC
d_gene: -; j_gene: TRBJ2-2; v_gene: TRBV10-3; abundance: -; len: 15; CDR3aa: CAISGQLGTTGELFF; CDR3nt: TGTGCCATCAGCGGACAGCTGGGGACGACCGGGGAGCTGTTTTTT